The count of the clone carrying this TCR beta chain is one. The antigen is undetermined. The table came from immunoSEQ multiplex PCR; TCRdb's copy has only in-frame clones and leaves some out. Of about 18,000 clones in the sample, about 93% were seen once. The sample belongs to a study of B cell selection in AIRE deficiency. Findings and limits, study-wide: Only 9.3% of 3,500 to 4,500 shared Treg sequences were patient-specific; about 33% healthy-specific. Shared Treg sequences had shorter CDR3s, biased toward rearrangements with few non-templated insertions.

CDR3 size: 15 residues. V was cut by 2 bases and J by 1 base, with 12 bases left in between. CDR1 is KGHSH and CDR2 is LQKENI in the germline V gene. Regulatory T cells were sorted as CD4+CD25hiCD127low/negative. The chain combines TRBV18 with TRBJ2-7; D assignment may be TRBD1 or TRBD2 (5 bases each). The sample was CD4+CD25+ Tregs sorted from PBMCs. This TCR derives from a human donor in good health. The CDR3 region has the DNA TGTGCCAGCTCACCAGGGGGTTGGGGATCCTACGAGCAGTACTTC. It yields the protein CASSPGGWGSYEQYF.